Listed below are T cell receptor beta chains from one sample, sequenced in a study of cytomegalovirus exposure and HLA in healthy donors. Measured with immunoSEQ multiplex PCR; TCRdb has only the in-frame clones, and not every one. This repertoire shows tens of thousands of clones, 77% found once; its top ten account for more than 5%. The sequencing input was PBMCs. The receptors come from a male donor in good health and CMV-seropositive. The CDR3 runs from the conserved cysteine through the conserved F or W. The order of the fields is D gene, CDR3 length, J gene, clone size, V gene, CDR3 DNA, CDR3 protein. A D gene is named only where the DNA matches it firmly. Where a row states a size, it is once, few, many or the class of an expanded clone; other rows omit it.

. 14 TRBJ2-3 . TRBV29-1 TGCAGCGTTCTCGGGGGGCAGGGGACAGATACGCAGTATTTT CSVLGGQGTDTQYF
TRBD1 19 TRBJ1-1 . TRBV2 TGTGCCAGCAGTGAAAAAGCGACAGGGCTAATAACCATGAACACTGAAGCTTTCTTT CASSEKATGLITMNTEAFF
. 16 TRBJ1-3 . TRBV7-6 TGTGCCAGCTCTACGAATTATCCCTTGCAAGGAAACACCATATATTTT CASSTNYPLQGNTIYF
. 11 TRBJ2-7 few TRBV30 TGTGCCTGGAAGACAGGTGACGAGCAGTACTTC CAWKTGDEQYF
. 15 TRBJ1-2 . TRBV9 TGTGCCAGCGGAGACGGACAGCCGGATCGTAATGGCTACACCTTC CASGDGQPDRNGYTF
. 14 TRBJ1-2 . TRBV5-4 TGTGCCAGCAGCTTGGTCGGAGCTAACTATGGCTACACCTTC CASSLVGANYGYTF
. 15 TRBJ2-1 . TRBV9 TGTGCCAGCAGCCCTCGGGGTGTATCCTACAATGAGCAGTTCTTC CASSPRGVSYNEQFF
TRBD1 14 TRBJ1-5 . TRBV28 TGTGCCAGCAGACCAACTACAGGGGGGAAGCCCCAGCATTTT CASRPTTGGKPQHF
. 14 TRBJ1-2 . TRBV5-1 TGCGCCAGCAGCTCCTTGACCGGGACAAGCGGCTACACCTTC CASSSLTGTSGYTF
. 14 TRBJ1-1 once TRBV5-1 TGCGCCAGCAGCTTGGGACATCAGAACACTGAAGCTTTCTTT CASSLGHQNTEAFF
TRBD1 17 TRBJ2-5 . TRBV27 TGTGCCAGCAGTCCCCTCCCCGGGACAGCCTACCGGGAGACCCAGTACTTC CASSPLPGTAYRETQYF
TRBD2 13 TRBJ2-5 once TRBV11-3 TGTGCCAGCAGTTCCCGGGGGGGAGAGACCCAGTACTTC CASSSRGGETQYF
TRBD1 15 TRBJ1-1 few TRBV5-5 TGTGCCAGCACCTCGATCCCAGGGGGTAGCGCTGAAGCTTTCTTT CASTSIPGGSAEAFF
TRBD1 14 TRBJ2-1 . TRBV28 TGTGCCAGCAGTCCACAGGGGTTCTACAATGAGCAGTTCTTC CASSPQGFYNEQFF
TRBD1 15 TRBJ1-2 . TRBV5-6 TGTGCCAGCAGCTACAGGGGATCAAGAGACTATGGCTACACCTTC CASSYRGSRDYGYTF
. 13 TRBJ2-3 . TRBV29-1 TGCAGCGTTGTTGGCGGGGTCACAGATACGCAGTATTTT CSVVGGVTDTQYF
TRBD1 15 TRBJ2-7 once TRBV27 TGTGCCAGCAGTTTCCTCGACAGGGGTACCTACGAGCAGTACTTC CASSFLDRGTYEQYF
TRBD2 15 TRBJ2-3 . TRBV5-1 TGCGCCAGCAGCTTGGTGGCTAGCGGGCGGGATACGCAGTATTTT CASSLVASGRDTQYF
TRBD1 15 TRBJ1-1 . TRBV27 TGTGCCAGCAGTTGGGCCAGCCAGGGGGACACTGAAGCTTTCTTT CASSWASQGDTEAFF
. 11 TRBJ2-3 . TRBV6-5 TGTGCCAGCGGCCCACCGGATACGCAGTATTTT CASGPPDTQYF
TRBD2 15 TRBJ2-5 few TRBV7-9 TGTGCCAGCAGCTCCAGCGGGACCGCTCAAGAGACCCAGTACTTC CASSSSGTAQETQYF
TRBD1 14 TRBJ2-2 . TRBV5-1 TGCGCCAGCAGCTCATTACAGGGGACCGGGGAGCTGTTTTTT CASSSLQGTGELFF
. 12 TRBJ1-5 . TRBV7-9 TGTGCCAGCAGCAACCAACAGGGACCCCAGCATTTT CASSNQQGPQHF
TRBD1 14 TRBJ2-7 . TRBV7-9 TGTGCCAGCAGCCCCCGGGACAGGTTCTACGAGCAGTACTTC CASSPRDRFYEQYF
. 13 TRBJ1-1 . TRBV12-5 TGTGCTAGTGGGCTCATAGCCGCCACTGAAGCTTTCTTT CASGLIAATEAFF
TRBD2 17 TRBJ2-3 . TRBV27 TGTGCCAGCAGTTCTCACGGACTAGCGGAGTTCACAGATACGCAGTATTTT CASSSHGLAEFTDTQYF
TRBD2 15 TRBJ2-1 . TRBV5-4 TGTGCCAGCAGCTTGGATTTAGCGGGGGGGCAGGAGCAGTTCTTC CASSLDLAGGQEQFF
. 15 TRBJ1-1 . TRBV7-3 TGTGCCAGCAGCTTGTCGGAGGGGCGCGGGACTGAAGCTTTCTTT CASSLSEGRGTEAFF
. 16 TRBJ1-4 . TRBV27 TGTGCCAGCAGCCCACGGGGGGCAGCAACTAATGAAAAACTGTTTTTT CASSPRGAATNEKLFF
. 18 TRBJ2-2 . TRBV7-9 TGTGCCAGCAGCTCTCACACCCGACATCCGACGTTTACCGGGGAGCTGTTTTTT CASSSHTRHPTFTGELFF
. 13 TRBJ1-1 few TRBV4-3 TGCGCCAGCAGCCAAGACATTTTTGCTGAAGCTTTCTTT CASSQDIFAEAFF
TRBD2 19 TRBJ2-2 . TRBV4-3 TGCGCCAGCAGCCAACTAGCGGGGGGCCGGTTCGCGAACACCGGGGAGCTGTTTTTT CASSQLAGGRFANTGELFF
. 13 TRBJ1-1 . TRBV7-9 TGTGCCAGCAGCCGCGACAGGAACACTGAAGCTTTCTTT CASSRDRNTEAFF
. 16 TRBJ1-3 . TRBV7-9 TGTGCCAGCAGCTTAATACGGGAGACCTCTGGAAACACCATATATTTT CASSLIRETSGNTIYF
TRBD2 15 TRBJ2-3 . TRBV29-1 TGCAGCGTTTTGAGCGGGGGGGCGGCCGCAGATACGCAGTATTTT CSVLSGGAAADTQYF
. 13 TRBJ2-7 few TRBV5-1 TGCGCCAGCAGCTTGCCGGGGGGCAACGAGCAGTACTTC CASSLPGGNEQYF
. 14 TRBJ1-2 . TRBV5-1 TGCGCCAGCAGCTTGGCTCCAGGGATCTATGGCTACACCTTC CASSLAPGIYGYTF
. 14 TRBJ2-3 . TRBV6-6 TGTGCCAGCAGCCCCCCTAGCGCGGAAGATACGCAGTATTTT CASSPPSAEDTQYF
. 15 TRBJ1-5 . TRBV7-9 TGTGCCAGCAGCTCGACAGCTTATAGCAATCAGCCCCAGCATTTT CASSSTAYSNQPQHF
TRBD1 15 TRBJ1-6 few TRBV7-9 TGTGCCAGCAGCCCGACGGACAGGGTTAATTCACCCCTCCACTTT CASSPTDRVNSPLHF
. 12 TRBJ2-7 . TRBV29-1 TGCAGCGTTGAAGGGTTGGGGAGCGAGCAGTACTTC CSVEGLGSEQYF
. 11 TRBJ2-7 . TRBV7-2 TGTGCCAGCAGCTTATACTACGAGCAGTACTTC CASSLYYEQYF
TRBD1 14 TRBJ2-7 few TRBV27 TGTGCCAGCAGTTTAGGGACAGGGTCTTACGAGCAGTACTTC CASSLGTGSYEQYF
. 18 TRBJ1-1 . TRBV5-4 TGTGCCAGCAGCAAGACACCCCAGGGAGGGTGGGGGTACACTGAAGCTTTCTTT CASSKTPQGGWGYTEAFF
. 15 TRBJ2-7 . TRBV5-6 TGTGCCAGCAGCTTGCGTCAGGGAAGGTTTATAGAGCAGTACTTC CASSLRQGRFIEQYF
TRBD1 13 TRBJ1-3 few TRBV29-1 TGCAGCGTTGAAGGAGGGGGCTCGGACACCATATATTTT CSVEGGGSDTIYF
TRBD1 15 TRBJ2-1 . TRBV7-3 TGTGCCAGCAGCTTCCGGACAGGATCCTACAATGAGCAGTTCTTC CASSFRTGSYNEQFF
TRBD2 15 TRBJ2-7 . TRBV10-3 TGTGCCATCAGCTCTAGCGGGGGCTCCCTCGGGGAGCAGTACTTC CAISSSGGSLGEQYF